What follows is one T cell receptor (beta chain) and its context. The antigen remains undetermined. Pooling was applied to second doses at about 4 or about 12 weeks. The germline CDR1 and CDR2 sequences are SNHLY and FYNNEI. V was pared by 3 bases and J by 3 bases, with 3 bases of the junction left unmatched. The CDR3 loop spans 15 amino acids. The data belong to a study of T cell responses to AZD1222 COVID-19 vaccine. The protocol was immunoSEQ multiplex PCR, while the TCRdb copy is restricted to in-frame clones and leaves out a portion. Altogether about 89,000 clones are present, around 84% being singletons, with the ten largest covering less than 6.5%. Study conclusions and caveats: Unmutated variant regions reportedly attract nearly half of all spike-specific TCRs. Most donors were white British, females outnumbered males, and clonal diversity was possibly underestimated.

The chain links TRBV2 to TRBJ2-7, with 12 bases matching TRBD2. The TCR originated in an adult who received the AZD1222 COVID-19 vaccine. The source was peripheral blood, collected 28 days after the second AZD1222 dose. In nucleotides, the CDR3 is TGTGCCAGCAGTGACAGACTAGCGGGAGTCTACGAGCAGTACTTC. It translates to CASSDRLAGVYEQYF.